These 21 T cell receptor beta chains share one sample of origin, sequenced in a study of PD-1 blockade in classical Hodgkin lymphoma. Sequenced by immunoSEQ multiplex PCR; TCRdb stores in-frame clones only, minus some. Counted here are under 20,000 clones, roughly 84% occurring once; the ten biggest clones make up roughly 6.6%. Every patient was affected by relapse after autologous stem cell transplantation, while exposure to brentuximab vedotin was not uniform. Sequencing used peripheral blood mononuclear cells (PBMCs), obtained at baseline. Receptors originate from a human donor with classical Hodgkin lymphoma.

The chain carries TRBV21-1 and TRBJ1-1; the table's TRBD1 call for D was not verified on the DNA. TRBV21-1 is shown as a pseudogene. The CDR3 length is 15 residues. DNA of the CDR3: TGTGCCAGCAGCAATGGACAGGGGAGGAACACTGAAGCTTTCTTT. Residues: CASSNGQGRNTEAFF.

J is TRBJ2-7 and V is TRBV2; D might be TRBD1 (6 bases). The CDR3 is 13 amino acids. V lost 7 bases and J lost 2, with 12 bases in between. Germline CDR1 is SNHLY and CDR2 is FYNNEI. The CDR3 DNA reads TGTGCCAGCACGGGCAGGGGAACCTACGAGCAGTACTTC. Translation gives CASTGRGTYEQYF. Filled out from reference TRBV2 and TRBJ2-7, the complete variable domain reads EPEVTQTPSHQVTQMGQEVILRCVPISNHLYFYWYRQILGQKVEFLVSFYNNEISEKSEIFDDQFSVERPDGSNFTLKIRSTKLEDSAMYFCASTGRGTYEQYFGPGTRLTVT.

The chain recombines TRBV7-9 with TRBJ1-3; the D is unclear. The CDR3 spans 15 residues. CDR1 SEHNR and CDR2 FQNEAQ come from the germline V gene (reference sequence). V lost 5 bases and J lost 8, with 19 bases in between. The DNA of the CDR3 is TGTGCCAGCAGCCCCGTTGAGGCCCTAGGGCACACCATATATTTT. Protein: CASSPVEALGHTIYF.

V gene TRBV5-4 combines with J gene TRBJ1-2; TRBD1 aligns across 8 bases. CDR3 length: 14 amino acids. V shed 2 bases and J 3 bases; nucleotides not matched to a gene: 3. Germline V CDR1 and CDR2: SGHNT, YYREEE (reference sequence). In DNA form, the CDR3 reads TGTGCCAGCAGCTTCGGACAGGGCGACTATGGCTACACCTTC. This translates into CASSFGQGDYGYTF. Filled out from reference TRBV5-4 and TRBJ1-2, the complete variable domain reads ETGVTQSPTHLIKTRGQQVTLRCSSQSGHNTVSWYQQALGQGPQFIFQYYREEENGRGNFPPRFSGLQFPNYSSELNVNALELDDSALYLCASSFGQGDYGYTFGSGTRLTVV.

The CDR3 region is CASSQDRAGGRTDTQYF. The CDR3 region has the DNA TGCGCCAGCAGCCAAGATCGAGCGGGGGGGAGAACAGATACGCAGTATTTT. V is TRBV4-1 and J is TRBJ2-3; 10 bases map to TRBD2. The CDR3 extends over 17 amino acids. Per the germline V gene, CDR1 is MGHRA and CDR2 is YSYEKL. Trimming took 0 bases from V and 3 from J; bases not matched to a gene: 6.

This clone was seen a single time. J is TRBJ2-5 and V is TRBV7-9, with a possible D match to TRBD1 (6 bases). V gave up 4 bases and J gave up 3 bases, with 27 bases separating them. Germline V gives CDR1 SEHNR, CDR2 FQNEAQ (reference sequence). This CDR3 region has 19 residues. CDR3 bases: TGTGCCAGCAGCTCCTTGGGTGGGACCGGGACACGTGAAAAAGAGACCCAGTACTTC. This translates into CASSSLGGTGTREKETQYF.

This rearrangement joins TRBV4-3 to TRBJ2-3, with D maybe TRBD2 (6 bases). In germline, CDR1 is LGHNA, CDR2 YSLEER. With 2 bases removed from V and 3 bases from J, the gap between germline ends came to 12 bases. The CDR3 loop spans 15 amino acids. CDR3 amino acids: CASSQSGGWTDTQYF. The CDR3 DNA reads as TGCGCCAGCAGCCAATCTGGAGGGTGGACAGATACGCAGTATTTT.

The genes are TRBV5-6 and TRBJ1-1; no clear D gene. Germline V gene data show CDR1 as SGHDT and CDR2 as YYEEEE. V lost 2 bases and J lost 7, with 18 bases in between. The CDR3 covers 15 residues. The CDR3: CASSLYPSSGIEAFF. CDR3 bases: TGTGCCAGCAGCTTATACCCATCGAGCGGCATTGAAGCTTTCTTT.

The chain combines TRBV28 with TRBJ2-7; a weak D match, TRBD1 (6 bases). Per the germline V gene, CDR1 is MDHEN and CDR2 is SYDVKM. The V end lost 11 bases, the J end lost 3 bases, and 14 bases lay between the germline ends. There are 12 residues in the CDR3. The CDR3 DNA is TGTGCCTGTAGGGGGTCCGGCTACGAGCAGTACTTC. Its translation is CACRGSGYEQYF.

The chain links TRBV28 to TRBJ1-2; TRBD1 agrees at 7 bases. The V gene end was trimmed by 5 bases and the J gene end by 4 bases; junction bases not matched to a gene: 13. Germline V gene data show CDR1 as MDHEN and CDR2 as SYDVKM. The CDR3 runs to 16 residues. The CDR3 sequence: CASSTYGQEGIYGYTF. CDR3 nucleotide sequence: TGTGCCAGCAGTACTTATGGACAGGAGGGGATCTATGGCTACACCTTC.

This CDR3 is CASSLGQGVYEQYF. CDR3 nucleotide sequence: TGTGCCAGCAGCTTAGGCCAGGGGGTTTACGAGCAGTACTTC. The chain is built from TRBV7-2 and TRBJ2-7; the match to TRBD1 covers 7 bases. Trimming took 1 base from V and 4 from J; bases not matched to a gene: 4. In germline, CDR1 is SGHTA, CDR2 FQGNSA. The CDR3 consists of 14 residues.

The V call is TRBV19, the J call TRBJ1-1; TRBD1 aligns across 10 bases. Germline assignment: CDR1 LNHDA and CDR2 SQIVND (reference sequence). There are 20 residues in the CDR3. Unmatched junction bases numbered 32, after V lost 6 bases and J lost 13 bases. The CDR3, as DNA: TGTGCCAGTAGGGGACGGGACAGGGGACCCCTGGGGGGACCGACGTTTTGGGATTTCTTT. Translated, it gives CASRGRDRGPLGGPTFWDFF.

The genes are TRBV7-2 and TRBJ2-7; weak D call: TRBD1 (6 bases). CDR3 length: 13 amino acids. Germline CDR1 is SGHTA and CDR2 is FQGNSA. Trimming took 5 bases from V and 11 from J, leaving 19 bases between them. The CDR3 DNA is TGTGCCAGCAGCCTATCGGCCCTAAGGGGGAAGTACTTC. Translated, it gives CASSLSALRGKYF.

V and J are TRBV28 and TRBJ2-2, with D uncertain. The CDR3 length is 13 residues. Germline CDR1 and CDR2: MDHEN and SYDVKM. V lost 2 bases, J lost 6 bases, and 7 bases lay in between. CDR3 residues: CASSLGLAGELFF. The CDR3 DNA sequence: TGTGCCAGCAGTTTAGGGCTGGCCGGGGAGCTGTTTTTT.

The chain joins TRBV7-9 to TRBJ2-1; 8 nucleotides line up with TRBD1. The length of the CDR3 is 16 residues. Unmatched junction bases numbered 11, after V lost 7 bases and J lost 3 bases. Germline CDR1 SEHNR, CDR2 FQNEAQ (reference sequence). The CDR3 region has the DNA TGTGCCAGCACCGAATCCGGGACAGGAGGCTACAATGAGCAGTTCTTC. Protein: CASTESGTGGYNEQFF.

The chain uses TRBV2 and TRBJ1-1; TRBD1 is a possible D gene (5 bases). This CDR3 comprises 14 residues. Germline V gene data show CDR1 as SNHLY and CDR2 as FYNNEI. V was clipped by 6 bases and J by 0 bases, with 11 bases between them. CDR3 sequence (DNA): TGTGCCAGCAGCCCCCTGACAGTGAACACTGAAGCTTTCTTT. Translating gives CASSPLTVNTEAFF.

CDR3 amino acids: CASRSIWRNSPLHF. In DNA form, the CDR3 reads TGTGCCAGCAGATCCATCTGGAGGAATTCACCCCTCCACTTT. The chain recombines TRBV7-8 with TRBJ1-6; D uncertain. V lost 6 bases and J lost 7, with 13 bases in between. Germline V CDR1 and CDR2: SGHVS, FQNEAQ. The CDR3 loop spans 14 amino acids.

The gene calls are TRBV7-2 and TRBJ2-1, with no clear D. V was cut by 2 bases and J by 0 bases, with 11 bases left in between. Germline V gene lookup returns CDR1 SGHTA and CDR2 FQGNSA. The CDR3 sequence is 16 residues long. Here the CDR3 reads CASSLYGQSSYNEQFF. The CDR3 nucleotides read TGTGCCAGCAGCTTATACGGCCAAAGCTCCTACAATGAGCAGTTCTTC. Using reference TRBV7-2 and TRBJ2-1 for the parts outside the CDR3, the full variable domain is GAGVSQSPSNKVTEKGKDVELRCDPISGHTALYWYRQSLGQGLEFLIYFQGNSAPDKSGLPSDRFSAERTGGSVSTLTIQRTQQEDSAVYLCASSLYGQSSYNEQFFGPGTRLTVL.

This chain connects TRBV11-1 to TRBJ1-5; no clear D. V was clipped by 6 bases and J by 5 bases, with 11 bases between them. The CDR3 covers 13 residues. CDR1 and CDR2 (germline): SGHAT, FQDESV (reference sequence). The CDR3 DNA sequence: TGTGCCAGCAGTTACGGAGGTGATCAGCCCCAGCATTTT. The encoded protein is CASSYGGDQPQHF.

The CDR3 sequence: CASSYSTGDYGYTF. CDR3 nucleotide sequence: TGTGCCAGCAGTTACTCGACAGGGGACTATGGCTACACCTTC. The chain employs TRBV6-6 and TRBJ1-2; 8 bases are a match to TRBD1. CDR1 and CDR2 (germline): MNHNY, SVGAGI (reference sequence). V lost 0 bases and J lost 3; bases outside the gene matches: 0. The CDR3 contains 14 residues.

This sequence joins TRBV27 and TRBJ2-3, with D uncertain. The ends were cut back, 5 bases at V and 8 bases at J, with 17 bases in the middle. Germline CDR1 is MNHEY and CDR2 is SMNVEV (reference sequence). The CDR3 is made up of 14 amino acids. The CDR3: CASSPLNIGATQYF. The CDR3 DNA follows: TGTGCCAGCAGTCCCCTCAATATCGGAGCTACGCAGTATTTT.